A single sample gave rise to the 10 T cell receptor beta chains below, sequenced in a study of T cell changes during pregnancy in multiple sclerosis. Method: immunoSEQ multiplex PCR; TCRdb's copy keeps in-frame clones and lacks some. This sample has about 36,000 clones; around 89% occur once, and the top ten carry approximately 0.5%. This material consisted of CD4+ T cells from peripheral blood mononuclear cells, taken in the first trimester of pregnancy. These receptors came from a female donor with multiple sclerosis, enrolled in a pregnancy study.

The gene calls are TRBV2 and TRBJ2-5; tentatively, D is TRBD2 (5 bases). The CDR3 runs to 15 residues. Trimming shortened V by 6 bases and J by 2 bases, and 16 bases separated the two germline ends. The germline gives CDR1 SNHLY, CDR2 FYNNEI. The CDR3 region is CASSPGEVTQETQYF. The CDR3 region has the DNA TGTGCCAGCAGCCCCGGGGAAGTCACGCAAGAGACCCAGTACTTC.

The chain has TRBV28 and TRBJ1-2, with D unresolved. Trimming took 5 bases from V and 1 from J, leaving 11 bases between them. The germline V gene has CDR1 MDHEN and CDR2 SYDVKM. The CDR3 is made up of 14 amino acids. In DNA form, the CDR3 reads TGTGCCAGCAGTCCCGGTAACCTTAACTATGGCTACACCTTC. The encoded protein is CASSPGNLNYGYTF.

The CDR3 is CAWRPSGGAGVTEAFF. In nucleotides, the CDR3 is TGTGCCTGGAGGCCGTCCGGGGGCGCGGGAGTCACTGAAGCTTTCTTT. V gene TRBV30 combines with J gene TRBJ1-1, with D maybe TRBD1 (6 bases). There are 16 residues in the CDR3. Deletions cut 3 bases from V and 4 bases from J, with 21 bases between. CDR1 is GTSNPN and CDR2 is SVGIG in the germline V gene (reference sequence).

The chain has TRBV30 and TRBJ2-3; 13 nucleotides match TRBD2. This CDR3 region has 14 residues. Germline CDR1 GTSNPN, CDR2 SVGIG (reference sequence). Trimming cost V 5 bases and J 4 bases; bases outside gene matches: 3. The CDR3 loop is CAWRLAGGADTQYF. The CDR3 DNA sequence: TGTGCCTGGCGACTAGCGGGGGGCGCAGATACGCAGTATTTT.

The rearrangement joins TRBV7-9 to TRBJ1-3; unclear D gene. The CDR3 is 16 residues long. V was cut by 2 bases and J by 0 bases, with 11 bases left in between. Per germline, CDR1 SEHNR and CDR2 FQNEAQ (reference sequence). The CDR3 loop is CASSLPDGDSGNTIYF. CDR3 sequence (DNA): TGTGCCAGCAGCTTACCGGACGGGGACTCTGGAAACACCATATATTTT.

The chain couples TRBV4-1 to TRBJ1-6, with 7 bases identical to TRBD1. J gave up 0 bases and V 4 bases, and 6 bases lay outside the gene matches. The CDR3 runs 17 residues. From germline, CDR1 is MGHRA and CDR2 YSYEKL. Here the CDR3 reads CASSLDSGGSYNSPLHF. The CDR3, as DNA: TGCGCCAGCAGCCTAGACTCAGGGGGCTCCTATAATTCACCCCTCCACTTT.

The chain combines TRBV5-4 with TRBJ2-2; 7 bases are shared with TRBD1. The CDR3 loop spans 14 amino acids. CDR1 and CDR2 from the germline V gene are SGHNT and YYREEE (reference sequence). The V segment lost 9 bases and the J segment 5 bases; nucleotides outside the gene matches: 10. The CDR3: CATRDSGRTGELFF. CDR3 coding DNA: TGTGCCACCCGGGACAGTGGTAGGACCGGGGAGCTGTTTTTT. Filled out from reference TRBV5-4 and TRBJ2-2, the complete variable domain reads ETGVTQSPTHLIKTRGQQVTLRCSSQSGHNTVSWYQQALGQGPQFIFQYYREEENGRGNFPPRFSGLQFPNYSSELNVNALELDDSALYLCATRDSGRTGELFFGEGSRLTVL.

This clone occurred once. The V call is TRBV5-4, the J call TRBJ2-1; 7 bases fit TRBD2. Germline-derived CDR1 and CDR2 are SGHNT and YYREEE (reference sequence). The V segment lost 3 bases and the J segment 1 base; nucleotides outside the gene matches: 4. This CDR3 comprises 15 residues. CDR3: CASSWGSGSYNEQFF. The CDR3 DNA reads as TGTGCCAGCAGCTGGGGTAGCGGGTCCTACAATGAGCAGTTCTTC. Drawing the rest from reference TRBV5-4 and TRBJ2-1, the complete variable domain is ETGVTQSPTHLIKTRGQQVTLRCSSQSGHNTVSWYQQALGQGPQFIFQYYREEENGRGNFPPRFSGLQFPNYSSELNVNALELDDSALYLCASSWGSGSYNEQFFGPGTRLTVL.

This chain joins TRBV5-1 and TRBJ1-2; 8 bases are a match to TRBD1. This CDR3 region has 13 residues. Per the germline V gene, CDR1 is SGHRS and CDR2 is YFSETQ. Trimming cost V 0 bases and J 6 bases; bases outside gene matches: 1. The CDR3 nucleotides read TGCGCCAGCAGCTTGGGACAGGGGAATGGCTACACCTTC. Translating it yields CASSLGQGNGYTF.

J is TRBJ2-3 and V is TRBV7-2; weak D call: TRBD2 (5 bases). The germline V gene has CDR1 SGHTA and CDR2 FQGNSA. The CDR3 spans 15 residues. The germline V and J ends were trimmed by 3 bases and 0 bases, with 10 bases remaining between them. This CDR3 reads CASSFTSGSTDTQYF. The CDR3 region has the DNA TGTGCCAGCAGCTTTACCAGCGGAAGCACAGATACGCAGTATTTT.